Each of the 17 T cell receptor beta chains below was sequenced from the same sample in a study of T cell changes during pregnancy in multiple sclerosis. Sequencing was performed with immunoSEQ multiplex PCR; in TCRdb, only in-frame clones are kept and a portion is missing. The sample includes 35,000 to 40,000 clones, around 90% of them seen just once. This material consisted of CD4+ T cells from peripheral blood mononuclear cells, taken after pregnancy. These receptors all come from a female donor in good health, enrolled as a control in a pregnancy study.

The rearrangement uses TRBV2 and TRBJ1-6, with 7 bases identical to TRBD1. With 3 bases clipped from V and 5 bases from J, the junction kept 7 bases outside the gene matches. Germline V gene data show CDR1 as SNHLY and CDR2 as FYNNEI. The CDR3 covers 16 residues. The CDR3 sequence is CASSEILGTDNSPLHF. CDR3 nucleotide sequence: TGTGCCAGCAGTGAGATTCTCGGGACAGATAATTCACCCCTCCACTTT.

This sequence joins TRBV10-3 and TRBJ1-3, with D unclear. The CDR3 is 14 amino acids. V lost 4 bases, J lost 0 bases, and 7 bases lay in between. Germline assignment: CDR1 ENHRY and CDR2 SYGVKD. The CDR3 nucleotides read TGTGCCATCAGTGTCCCGAGCTCTGGAAACACCATATATTTT. Amino acid sequence: CAISVPSSGNTIYF.

The CDR3, as DNA: TGTGCCAGCAGTTTAGCCCTCGACAGGGGTGGCAATGAGCAGTTCTTC. Its protein product is CASSLALDRGGNEQFF. This chain connects TRBV27 to TRBJ2-1; TRBD1 agrees at 8 bases. CDR1 MNHEY and CDR2 SMNVEV come from the germline V gene (reference sequence). CDR3 length: 16 residues. Losses at the gene ends were 2 bases for V and 6 bases for J; bases not matched to a gene: 9.

V and J are TRBV10-3 and TRBJ1-2, with D possibly being TRBD1 (6 bases). This CDR3 region has 12 residues. Trimming removed 3 bases at V and 8 bases at J, with 10 bases between. Germline V gene lookup returns CDR1 ENHRY and CDR2 SYGVKD. The CDR3 spells CAISDQGSGYTF. The CDR3 DNA sequence: TGTGCCATCAGTGACCAGGGGAGCGGCTACACCTTC.

The rearrangement uses TRBV19 and TRBJ2-5; 7 nucleotides agree with TRBD2. This CDR3 has 15 residues. CDR1 and CDR2 (germline): LNHDA, SQIVND (reference sequence). After removal of 1 base from V and 5 bases from J, the junction contained 7 bases not matched to a gene. The CDR3 reads CASSIGGGETETQYF. The CDR3 DNA sequence: TGTGCCAGTAGTATAGGTGGGGGGGAGACGGAGACCCAGTACTTC. Using reference TRBV19 and TRBJ2-5 for the parts outside the CDR3, the full variable domain is DGGITQSPKYLFRKEGQNVTLSCEQNLNHDAMYWYRQDPGQGLRLIYYSQIVNDFQKGDIAEGYSVSREKKESFPLTVTSAQKNPTAFYLCASSIGGGETETQYFGPGTRLLVL.

The chain joins TRBV20-1 to TRBJ1-1; possible D gene TRBD1, 5 bases. V dropped 0 bases and J dropped 11 bases, with 7 bases sitting between them. Germline V gene lookup returns CDR1 DFQATT and CDR2 SNEGSKA (reference sequence). CDR3 length equals 10 residues. CDR3 nucleotides: TGCAGTGCTAGAGATCGGGGGGCTTTCTTT. Translation gives CSARDRGAFF.

The CDR3 here is CASSYSGGRSYNEQFF. DNA for the CDR3: TGTGCCAGCAGTTACTCCGGGGGGAGATCCTACAATGAGCAGTTCTTC. The chain combines TRBV6-5 with TRBJ2-1, with TRBD2 identical over 7 bases. The germline gives CDR1 MNHEY, CDR2 SVGAGI. J was trimmed by 1 base and V by 0 bases; bases with no gene match: 3. The CDR3 covers 16 residues.

The chain carries TRBV27 and TRBJ1-4, with D possibly TRBD1 on 6 matching bases. The CDR3 sequence is 16 residues long. From germline, CDR1 is MNHEY and CDR2 SMNVEV (reference sequence). Between the trimmed V and J ends, which lost 2 bases and 8 bases, there was a span of 18 bases. The CDR3 spells CASSLRWTDNREKLFF. CDR3 nucleotides: TGTGCCAGCAGTTTAAGGTGGACAGACAATCGAGAAAAACTGTTTTTT.

The V and J genes are TRBV10-3 and TRBJ1-1, with a weak D call TRBD1 (6 bases). The CDR3 length is 15 residues. Germline lookup yields CDR1 ENHRY and CDR2 SYGVKD. Trimming took off 8 bases at V and 4 bases at J, with 20 bases between the two ends. The CDR3 DNA reads TGTGCCATCTGCGGGGGGCAGGGAGGTTGCACTGAAGCTTTCTTT. Residues: CAICGGQGGCTEAFF.

This clone appeared a single time. The chain recombines TRBV11-2 with TRBJ2-7, with D possibly matching TRBD2 (6 bases). The germline CDR1 and CDR2 sequences are SGHAT and FQNNGV. This CDR3 has 15 amino acids. V was pared by 4 bases and J by 0 bases, with 13 bases between. CDR3 amino acids: CASSSPRGTSYEQYF. Here the CDR3 DNA reads TGTGCCAGCAGCTCCCCCCGGGGGACCTCCTACGAGCAGTACTTC.

This sequence joins TRBV18 and TRBJ1-3; D possibly corresponds to TRBD1 (5 bases). The CDR3 has 17 residues. CDR1 KGHSH and CDR2 LQKENI come from the germline V gene. V shed 3 bases and J shed 0 bases, with 15 bases lying between them. For the CDR3, the DNA is TGTGCCAGCTCACCTACCCCGACAGTGCTCTCTGGAAACACCATATATTTT. It yields the protein CASSPTPTVLSGNTIYF.

The chain joins TRBV4-1 to TRBJ2-1, with 9 nucleotides matching TRBD2. The CDR3 totals 16 residues. Per germline, CDR1 MGHRA and CDR2 YSYEKL. V was clipped by 4 bases and J by 3 bases; unmatched bases: 7. CDR3 sequence: CASSLIRLAVYNEQFF. CDR3 nucleotides: TGCGCCAGCAGCCTAATTCGACTAGCGGTCTACAATGAGCAGTTCTTC.

The gene calls are TRBV18 and TRBJ1-5; D may be TRBD1 (5 bases). Germline CDR1 and CDR2: KGHSH and LQKENI. The CDR3 covers 17 residues. V was cut by 3 bases and J by 3 bases, with 18 bases left in between. CDR3: CASSPFAGPQFNQPQHF. CDR3 DNA sequence: TGTGCCAGCTCACCTTTCGCGGGACCCCAATTCAATCAGCCCCAGCATTTT.

The genes are TRBV29-1 and TRBJ2-5; TRBD2 aligns across 7 bases. The V and J ends lost 6 bases and 8 bases, in that order; junction bases with no gene match: 6. The CDR3 has 11 residues. The germline V gene encodes CDR1 SQVTM and CDR2 ANQGSEA. As DNA, the CDR3 is TGCAGCGTCCAGGGCGGGGGAACCCAGTACTTC. Protein product: CSVQGGGTQYF.

The genes are TRBV9 and TRBJ2-1; 8 nucleotides align to TRBD1. V dropped 0 bases and J dropped 5; count of bases not matched to a gene: 13. This CDR3 region has 18 residues. Germline CDR1 is SGDLS and CDR2 is YYNGEE. CDR3 nucleotides: TGTGCCAGCAGCGTAGCTACAGGTATCGACAGGGGCGACAATGAGCAGTTCTTC. Its translation: CASSVATGIDRGDNEQFF.

This chain connects TRBV11-3 to TRBJ2-3; TRBD2 might be the D (7 bases). V was trimmed by 0 bases and J by 2 bases, leaving 15 bases between them. The CDR3 has 17 amino acids. Per the germline V gene, CDR1 is SGHNT and CDR2 is YENEEA. The CDR3 spells CASSLDGRDMLTDTQYF. The CDR3 DNA follows: TGTGCCAGCAGCTTAGATGGGAGGGACATGCTCACAGATACGCAGTATTTT.

The rearrangement joins TRBV4-1 to TRBJ1-3; 8 positions match TRBD1. V was pared by 0 bases and J by 5 bases, with 6 bases of the junction left unmatched. The CDR3 sequence is 16 residues long. The germline CDR1 and CDR2 sequences are MGHRA and YSYEKL. DNA of the CDR3: TGCGCCAGCAGCCAAGATCCAGGGGGCGACAGAAACACCATATATTTT. This gives the protein CASSQDPGGDRNTIYF.